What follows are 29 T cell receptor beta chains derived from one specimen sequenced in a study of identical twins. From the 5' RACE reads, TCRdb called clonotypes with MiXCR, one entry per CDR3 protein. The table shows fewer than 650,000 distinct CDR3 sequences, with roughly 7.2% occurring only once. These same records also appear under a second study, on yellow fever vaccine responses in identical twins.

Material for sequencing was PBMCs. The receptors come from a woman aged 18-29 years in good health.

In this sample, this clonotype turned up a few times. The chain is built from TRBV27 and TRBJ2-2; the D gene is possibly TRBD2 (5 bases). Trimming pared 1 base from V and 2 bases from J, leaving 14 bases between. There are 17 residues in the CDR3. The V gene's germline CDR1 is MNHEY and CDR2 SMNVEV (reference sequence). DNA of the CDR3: TGTGCCAGCAGTTTATTTGGTAATAGCGCAAACACCGGGGAGCTGTTTTTT. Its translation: CASSLFGNSANTGELFF.

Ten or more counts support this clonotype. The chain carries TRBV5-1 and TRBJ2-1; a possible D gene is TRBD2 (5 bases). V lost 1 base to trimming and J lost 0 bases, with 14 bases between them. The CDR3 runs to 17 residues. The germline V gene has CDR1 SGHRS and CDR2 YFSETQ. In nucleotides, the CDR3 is TGCGCCAGCAGCTTGAAAGTCCTAGCAGCCTCCTACAATGAGCAGTTCTTC. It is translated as CASSLKVLAASYNEQFF.

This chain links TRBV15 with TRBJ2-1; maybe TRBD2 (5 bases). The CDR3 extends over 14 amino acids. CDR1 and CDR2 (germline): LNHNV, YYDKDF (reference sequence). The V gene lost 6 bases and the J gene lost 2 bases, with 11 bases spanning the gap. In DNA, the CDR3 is TGTGCCACCAGAGCCAACGGGGCCTACAATGAGCAGTTCTTC. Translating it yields CATRANGAYNEQFF.

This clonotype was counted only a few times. The CDR3 region is CASSDGTVPSETQYF. CDR3 nucleotide sequence: TGCGCCAGCAGCGACGGGACAGTACCCTCTGAGACCCAGTACTTC. The chain has TRBV5-1 and TRBJ2-5, with 7 bases matching TRBD1. CDR3 length: 15 amino acids. The V segment lost 4 bases and the J segment 5 bases; nucleotides outside the gene matches: 11. Germline V CDR1 and CDR2: SGHRS, YFSETQ.

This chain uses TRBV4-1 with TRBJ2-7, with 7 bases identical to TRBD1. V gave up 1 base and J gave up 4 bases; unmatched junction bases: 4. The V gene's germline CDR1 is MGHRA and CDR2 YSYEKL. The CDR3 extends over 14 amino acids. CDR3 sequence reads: CASSQVEGAYEQYV. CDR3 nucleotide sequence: TGCGCCAGCAGCCAAGTTGAGGGGGCATACGAGCAGTACGTC.

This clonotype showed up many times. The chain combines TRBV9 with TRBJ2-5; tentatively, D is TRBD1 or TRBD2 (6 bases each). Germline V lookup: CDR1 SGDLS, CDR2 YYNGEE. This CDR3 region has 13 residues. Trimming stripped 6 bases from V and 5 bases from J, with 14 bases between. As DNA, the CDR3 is TGTGCCAGCACCCTTACAGGGAGGGAGACCCAGTACTTC. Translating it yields CASTLTGRETQYF.

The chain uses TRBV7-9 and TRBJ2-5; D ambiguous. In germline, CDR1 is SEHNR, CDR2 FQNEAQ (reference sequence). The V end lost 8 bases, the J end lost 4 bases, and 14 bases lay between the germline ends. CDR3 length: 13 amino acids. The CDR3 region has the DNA TGTGCCAGCGGTCCCCATACTCGAGAGACCCAGTACTTC. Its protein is CASGPHTRETQYF.

CDR3 sequence reads: CSARVGWGHTEAFF. DNA of the CDR3: TGCAGTGCTAGAGTAGGATGGGGACACACTGAAGCTTTCTTT. The chain is built from TRBV20-1 and TRBJ1-1; TRBD1 might be the D (5 bases). The CDR3 runs to 14 residues. Trimming pared 1 base from V and 3 bases from J, leaving 12 bases between. Germline loops: CDR1 DFQATT, CDR2 SNEGSKA (reference sequence).

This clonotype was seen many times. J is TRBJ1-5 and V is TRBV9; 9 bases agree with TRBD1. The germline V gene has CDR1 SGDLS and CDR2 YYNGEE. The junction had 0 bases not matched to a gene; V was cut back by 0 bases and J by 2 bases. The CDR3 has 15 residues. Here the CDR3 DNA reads TGTGCCAGCAGCGTAGGGGACAGGGGCAATCAGCCCCAGCATTTT. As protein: CASSVGDRGNQPQHF.

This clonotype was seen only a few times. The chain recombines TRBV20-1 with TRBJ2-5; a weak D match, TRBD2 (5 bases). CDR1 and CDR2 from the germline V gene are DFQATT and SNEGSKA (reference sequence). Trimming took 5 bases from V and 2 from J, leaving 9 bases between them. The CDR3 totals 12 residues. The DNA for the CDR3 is TGCAGTGCTGGGAGCGGACAAGAGACCCAGTACTTC. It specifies CSAGSGQETQYF.

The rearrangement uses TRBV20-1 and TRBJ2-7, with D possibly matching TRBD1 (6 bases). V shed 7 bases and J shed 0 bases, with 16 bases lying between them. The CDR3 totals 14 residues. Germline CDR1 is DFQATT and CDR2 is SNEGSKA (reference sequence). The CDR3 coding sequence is TGCAGTGTCGGGACGACAGGAACCTCCTACGAGCAGTACGTC. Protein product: CSVGTTGTSYEQYV.

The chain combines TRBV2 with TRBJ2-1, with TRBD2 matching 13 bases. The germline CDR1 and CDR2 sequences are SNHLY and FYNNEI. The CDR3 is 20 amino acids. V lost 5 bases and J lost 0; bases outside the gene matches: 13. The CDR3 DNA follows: TGTGCCAGCAGTAAGCCCCCGACTAGCGGGGGGCCTAGCTCCTACAATGAGCAGTTCTTC. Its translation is CASSKPPTSGGPSSYNEQFF.

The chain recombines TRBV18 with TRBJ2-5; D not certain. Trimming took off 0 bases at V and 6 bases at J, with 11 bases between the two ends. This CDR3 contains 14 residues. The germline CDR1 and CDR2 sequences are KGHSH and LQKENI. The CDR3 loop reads CASSPPARFQTQYF. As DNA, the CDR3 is TGTGCCAGCTCACCACCGGCGAGGTTTCAGACCCAGTACTTC.

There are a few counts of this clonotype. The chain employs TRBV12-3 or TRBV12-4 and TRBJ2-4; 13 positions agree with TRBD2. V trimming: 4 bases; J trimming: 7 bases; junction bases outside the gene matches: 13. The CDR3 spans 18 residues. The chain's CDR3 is CASSSPRTSGRVGNIQYF. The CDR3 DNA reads TGTGCCAGCAGTTCCCCGCGGACTAGCGGGAGAGTTGGGAACATTCAGTACTTC.

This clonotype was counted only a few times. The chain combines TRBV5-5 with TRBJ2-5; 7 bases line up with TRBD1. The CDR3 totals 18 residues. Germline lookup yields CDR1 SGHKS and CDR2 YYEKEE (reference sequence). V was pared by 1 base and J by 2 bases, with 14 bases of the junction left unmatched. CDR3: CASSLSHMAGTAQETQYF. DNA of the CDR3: TGTGCCAGCAGCTTGAGTCATATGGCAGGGACAGCACAAGAGACCCAGTACTTC. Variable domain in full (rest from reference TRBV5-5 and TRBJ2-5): DAGVTQSPTHLIKTRGQQVTLRCSPISGHKSVSWYQQVLGQGPQFIFQYYEKEERGRGNFPDRFSARQFPNYSSELNVNALLLGDSALYLCASSLSHMAGTAQETQYFGPGTRLLVL.

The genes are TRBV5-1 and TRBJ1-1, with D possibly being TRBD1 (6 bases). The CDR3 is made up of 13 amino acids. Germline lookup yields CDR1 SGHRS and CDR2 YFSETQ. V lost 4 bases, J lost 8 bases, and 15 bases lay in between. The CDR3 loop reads CASSPGGASEAFF. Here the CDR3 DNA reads TGCGCCAGCAGCCCCGGGGGGGCTTCCGAAGCTTTCTTT.

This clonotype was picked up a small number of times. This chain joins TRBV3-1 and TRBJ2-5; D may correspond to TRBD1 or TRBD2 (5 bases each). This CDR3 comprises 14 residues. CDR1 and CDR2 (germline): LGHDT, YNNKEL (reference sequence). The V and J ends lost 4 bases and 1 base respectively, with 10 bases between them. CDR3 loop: CASSPWDGQETQYF. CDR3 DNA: TGTGCCAGCAGCCCCTGGGACGGCCAAGAGACCCAGTACTTC.

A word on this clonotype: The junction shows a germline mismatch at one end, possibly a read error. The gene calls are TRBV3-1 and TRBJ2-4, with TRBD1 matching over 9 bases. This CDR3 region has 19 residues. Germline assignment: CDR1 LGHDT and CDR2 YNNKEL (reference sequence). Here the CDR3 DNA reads TGTACCAGCAGTCCAAGTCCCGGGACAGGGACCCTAGCCAAAAACATTCAGTACTTC. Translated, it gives CTSSPSPGTGTLAKNIQYF.

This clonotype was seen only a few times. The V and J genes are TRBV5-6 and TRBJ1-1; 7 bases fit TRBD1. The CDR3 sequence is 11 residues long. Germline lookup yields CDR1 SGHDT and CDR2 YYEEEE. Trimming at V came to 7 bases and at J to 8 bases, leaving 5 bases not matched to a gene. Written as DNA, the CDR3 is TGTGCCAGCGAAAAGGGGGCCGAAGCTTTCTTT. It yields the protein CASEKGAEAFF.

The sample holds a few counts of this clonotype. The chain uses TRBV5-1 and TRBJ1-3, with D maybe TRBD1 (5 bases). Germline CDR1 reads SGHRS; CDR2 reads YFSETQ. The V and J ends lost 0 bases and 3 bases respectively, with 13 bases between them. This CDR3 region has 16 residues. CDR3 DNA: TGCGCCAGCAGCTTGGTTGGAGGGGCCTATGGAAACACCATATATTTT. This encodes CASSLVGGAYGNTIYF.

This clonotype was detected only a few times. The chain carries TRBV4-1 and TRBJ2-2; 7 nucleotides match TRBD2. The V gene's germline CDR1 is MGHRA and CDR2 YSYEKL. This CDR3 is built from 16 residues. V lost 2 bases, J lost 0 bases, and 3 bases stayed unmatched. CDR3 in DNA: TGCGCCAGCAGCCAAACCGGGACTACGAACACCGGGGAGCTGTTTTTT. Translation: CASSQTGTTNTGELFF.

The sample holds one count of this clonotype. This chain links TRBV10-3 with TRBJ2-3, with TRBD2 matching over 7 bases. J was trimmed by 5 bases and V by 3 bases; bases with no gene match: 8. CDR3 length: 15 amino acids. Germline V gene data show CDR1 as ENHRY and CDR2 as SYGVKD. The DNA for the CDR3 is TGTGCCATCAGTGATTGGGCGGGAGCGGGAGATACGCAGTATTTT. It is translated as CAISDWAGAGDTQYF.

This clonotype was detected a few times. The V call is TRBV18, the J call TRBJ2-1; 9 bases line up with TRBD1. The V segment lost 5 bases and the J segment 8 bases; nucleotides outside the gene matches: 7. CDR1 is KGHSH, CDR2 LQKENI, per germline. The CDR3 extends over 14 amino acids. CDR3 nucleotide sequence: TGTGCCAGCTCATCACAGGGGGCAGGGGATGAGCAGTTCTTC. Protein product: CASSSQGAGDEQFF.

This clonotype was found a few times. The CDR3: CASSSASGGLVNTEAFF. The CDR3 DNA reads TGCGCCAGCAGCTCTGCATCAGGGGGCCTCGTAAACACTGAAGCTTTCTTT. The V and J genes are TRBV5-1 and TRBJ1-1; 8 bases map to TRBD1. V dropped 3 bases and J dropped 2; count of bases not matched to a gene: 12. In germline, CDR1 is SGHRS, CDR2 YFSETQ. The CDR3 length is 17 residues. Using reference TRBV5-1 and TRBJ1-1 for the parts outside the CDR3, the full variable domain is KAGVTQTPRYLIKTRGQQVTLSCSPISGHRSVSWYQQTPGQGLQFLFEYFSETQRNKGNFPGRFSGRQFSNSRSEMNVSTLELGDSALYLCASSSASGGLVNTEAFFGQGTRLTVV.

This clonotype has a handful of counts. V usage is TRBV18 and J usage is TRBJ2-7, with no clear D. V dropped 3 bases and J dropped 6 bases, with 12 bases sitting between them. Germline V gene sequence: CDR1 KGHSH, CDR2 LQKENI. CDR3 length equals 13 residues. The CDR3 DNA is TGTGCCAGCTCACCGTTCGGAGCGAGCGAGCAGTACTTC. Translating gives CASSPFGASEQYF.

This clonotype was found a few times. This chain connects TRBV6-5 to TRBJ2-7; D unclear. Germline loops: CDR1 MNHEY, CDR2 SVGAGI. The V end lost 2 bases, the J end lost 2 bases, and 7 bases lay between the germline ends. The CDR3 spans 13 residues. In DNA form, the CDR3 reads TGTGCCAGCAGTTACACCCCAACCTACGAGCAGTACTTC. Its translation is CASSYTPTYEQYF.

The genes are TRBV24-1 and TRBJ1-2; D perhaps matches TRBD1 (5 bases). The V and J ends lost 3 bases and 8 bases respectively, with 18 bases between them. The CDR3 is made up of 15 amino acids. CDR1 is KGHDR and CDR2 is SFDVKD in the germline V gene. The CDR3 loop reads CATSDQTRDSGGYTF. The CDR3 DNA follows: TGTGCCACCAGTGATCAAACCAGGGATTCGGGGGGCTACACCTTC.

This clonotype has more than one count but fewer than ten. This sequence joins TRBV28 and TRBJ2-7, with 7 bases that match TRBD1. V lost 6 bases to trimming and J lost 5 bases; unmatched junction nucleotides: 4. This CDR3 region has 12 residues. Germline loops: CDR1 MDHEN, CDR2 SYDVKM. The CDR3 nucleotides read TGTGCCAGCAGCACAGGGGCGAACGAGCAGTACGTC. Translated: CASSTGANEQYV.

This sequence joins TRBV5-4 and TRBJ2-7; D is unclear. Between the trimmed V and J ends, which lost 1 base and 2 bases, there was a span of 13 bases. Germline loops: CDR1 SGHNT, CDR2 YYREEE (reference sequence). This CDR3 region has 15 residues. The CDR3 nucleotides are TGTGCCAGCAGCTTGAGGGTAGGCGGTCCCTACGAGCAGTACTTC. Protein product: CASSLRVGGPYEQYF.